The clone carrying this T cell receptor beta chain was observed a few times. Its antigen remains unidentified. At one end, the junction sequence differs from germline, possibly due to a read error. The data are from a study of glioma-infiltrating T cells. Whole-study context: Sequencing aimed for about 4- to 11-fold coverage of about 940,000 peripheral T cells. The study's findings and limits: Very few CDR3 sequences were shared between tissue and blood.

The iRepertoire nested amplicon-rescue multiplex PCR amplified TCR alpha and beta CDR3s from RNA. For one-step reverse transcription and amplification, 100-400 ng of tissue mRNA or PBMC total RNA was used. From the multiplex PCR reads, TCRdb called clonotypes with MiXCR, one entry per CDR3 protein. Altogether about 400,000 distinct CDR3 sequences are present, 41% being singletons, with the ten largest covering about 11%. Germline V gene lookup returns CDR1 MDHEN and CDR2 SYDVKM. The CDR3 spans 16 residues. Sample: glioma tissue, nonneoplastic brain tissue, or PBMCs (not recorded which). This receptor was obtained from a human donor with low-grade glioma or glioblastoma, undergoing nonglioma brain surgery, or in good health (not recorded which). V usage is TRBV28 and J usage is TRBJ2-7; TRBD1 is a possible D gene (5 bases). This CDR3 is CASSLHVGQGSFEQYF. DNA of the CDR3: TGTGCCAGCAGTTTACATGTAGGGCAGGGTTCCTTCGAGCAGTACTTC. Together with reference TRBV28 and TRBJ2-7, the CDR3 gives the full variable domain: DVKVTQSSRYLVKRTGEKVFLECVQDMDHENMFWYRQDPGLGLRLIYFSYDVKMKEKGDIPEGYSVSREKKERFSLILESASTNQTSMYLCASSLHVGQGSFEQYFGPGTRLTVT.